What follows are 19 T cell receptor beta chains derived from one specimen sequenced in a study of blood T cell repertoires in COVID-19. The assay was immunoSEQ multiplex PCR, and TCRdb's table has in-frame clones only and misses some. The sample has over 120,000 clones, approximately 84% seen once. The sequenced sample was peripheral blood. These receptors were obtained from a human donor with acute or convalescent COVID-19. The donor label of this sample is uncertain.

Notes on this clone: One end of the junction is discordant with germline, which a read error may explain. The V gene is TRBV6-2 or TRBV6-3, the J gene TRBJ2-1; 10 bases are a match to TRBD2. This CDR3 spans 17 amino acids. Germline assignment: CDR1 MNHEY and CDR2 SVGEGT. The CDR3 is CASSYSPSGSAADEQFF. As DNA, the CDR3 is TGTGCCAGCAGCTACTCGCCTAGCGGGAGTGCCGCCGATGAGCAGTTCTTC.

V is TRBV5-1 and J is TRBJ1-1; 7 nucleotides agree with TRBD1. CDR1 and CDR2 from the germline V gene are SGHRS and YFSETQ. There are 17 residues in the CDR3. The junction had 9 bases not matched to a gene; V was cut back by 0 bases and J by 1 base. CDR3 region: CASSLGRDSIPNTEAFF. CDR3 DNA: TGCGCCAGCAGCTTGGGCAGGGACAGCATCCCGAACACTGAAGCTTTCTTT.

The chain has TRBV10-3 and TRBJ1-4, with 12 bases aligning to TRBD1. Germline lookup yields CDR1 ENHRY and CDR2 SYGVKD. This CDR3 has 18 residues. V was pared by 0 bases and J by 7 bases, with 9 bases of the junction left unmatched. As DNA, the CDR3 is TGTGCCATCAGTGAGTCTGGGACAGGGGGCCCCGATGGTGAAAAACTGTTTTTT. Amino acid sequence: CAISESGTGGPDGEKLFF.

The chain has TRBV19 and TRBJ1-1; 7 nucleotides agree with TRBD1. V lost 4 bases to trimming and J lost 8 bases; unmatched junction nucleotides: 10. From germline, CDR1 is LNHDA and CDR2 SQIVND (reference sequence). The CDR3 contains 14 residues. The CDR3 region is CASSTGTATEEAFF. CDR3 coding DNA: TGTGCCAGTAGTACCGGGACAGCCACCGAAGAAGCTTTCTTT.

V gene TRBV4-1 combines with J gene TRBJ2-1, with D maybe TRBD1 (5 bases). CDR1 and CDR2 (germline): MGHRA, YSYEKL. The CDR3 totals 15 residues. The V end was cut by 7 bases, the J end by 0 bases, with 13 bases between. CDR3 nucleotides: TGCGCCAGCACGTCAGGGAAGGGCTCCTACAATGAGCAGTTCTTC. Residues: CASTSGKGSYNEQFF.

The V call is TRBV2, the J call TRBJ2-2; D might be TRBD2 (6 bases). Germline CDR1 SNHLY, CDR2 FYNNEI. V gave up 1 base and J gave up 5 bases, with 8 bases separating them. The CDR3 consists of 14 residues. CDR3 bases: TGTGCCAGCAGTGAAGAGCGGGTGACCGGGGAGCTGTTTTTT. Translation: CASSEERVTGELFF.

In this sample, this clone turned up a few times. The V and J genes are TRBV5-4 and TRBJ2-2, with 9 bases that match TRBD2. From germline, CDR1 is SGHNT and CDR2 YYREEE (reference sequence). This CDR3 has 16 residues. The ends lost 0 bases at V and 2 bases at J; junction bases unmatched: 2. Written as DNA, the CDR3 is TGTGCCAGCAGCTTGGGACTAGCGGCAAACACCGGGGAGCTGTTTTTT. Its protein product is CASSLGLAANTGELFF.

The V gene is TRBV6-6, the J gene TRBJ1-5; TRBD1 might be the D (5 bases). The V gene's germline CDR1 is MNHNY and CDR2 SVGAGI (reference sequence). This CDR3 is built from 13 residues. V lost 4 bases, J lost 4 bases, and 8 bases lay in between. CDR3 sequence reads: CASSLTVNQPQHF. The CDR3, as DNA: TGTGCCAGCAGTTTGACAGTAAATCAGCCCCAGCATTTT.

This chain links TRBV19 with TRBJ2-7, with unresolved D. Trimming stripped 4 bases from V and 5 bases from J, with 15 bases between. In germline, CDR1 is LNHDA, CDR2 SQIVND (reference sequence). The CDR3 length is 14 residues. The CDR3: CASSNPKDSHEQYF. The CDR3 DNA follows: TGTGCCAGTAGTAACCCCAAAGACTCTCACGAGCAGTACTTC.

This clone has a single count. V usage is TRBV20-1 and J usage is TRBJ2-7; a possible D gene is TRBD1 (6 bases). CDR3 length: 13 amino acids. V shed 3 bases and J shed 0 bases, with 9 bases lying between them. In germline, CDR1 is DFQATT, CDR2 SNEGSKA (reference sequence). The CDR3 DNA reads as TGCAGTGCTAGTCGGGACAACTCCTACGAGCAGTACGTC. Protein: CSASRDNSYEQYV.

The chain employs TRBV10-3 and TRBJ2-7, with D possibly matching TRBD2 (5 bases). This CDR3 has 15 amino acids. Germline V CDR1 and CDR2: ENHRY, SYGVKD. V was cut by 0 bases and J by 9 bases, with 18 bases left in between. CDR3 loop: CAISESSGVGGGQYF. CDR3 coding DNA: TGTGCCATCAGTGAGTCGTCCGGGGTTGGAGGAGGGCAGTACTTC.

The J gene is TRBJ2-1, the V gene TRBV5-5, with D possibly being TRBD2 (5 bases). Germline V gene lookup returns CDR1 SGHKS and CDR2 YYEKEE (reference sequence). The CDR3 loop spans 14 amino acids. Deletions cut 0 bases from V and 6 bases from J, with 10 bases between. CDR3 bases: TGTGCCAGCAGCTTGGCGGGATCAATCAATGAGCAGTTCTTC. This gives the protein CASSLAGSINEQFF. Variable domain in full (rest from reference TRBV5-5 and TRBJ2-1): DAGVTQSPTHLIKTRGQQVTLRCSPISGHKSVSWYQQVLGQGPQFIFQYYEKEERGRGNFPDRFSARQFPNYSSELNVNALLLGDSALYLCASSLAGSINEQFFGPGTRLTVL.

The chain recombines TRBV3-1 (or the pseudogene TRBV3-2) with TRBJ1-2; 9 bases are shared with TRBD1. The CDR3 covers 15 residues. V gave up 5 bases and J gave up 3 bases; unmatched junction bases: 7. The germline gives CDR1 LGHDT, CDR2 YNNKEL (reference sequence). The CDR3 DNA follows: TGTGCCAGCAGCTTTCCGGGACAGGGACACTATGGCTACACCTTC. Protein: CASSFPGQGHYGYTF.

CDR3 coding DNA: TGTGCCAGCAGTACTCGGACTAGCCGGCGCTCCTACGAGCAGTACGTC. This encodes CASSTRTSRRSYEQYV. The chain joins TRBV2 to TRBJ2-7, with 8 bases matching TRBD2. The length of the CDR3 is 16 residues. CDR1 is SNHLY and CDR2 is FYNNEI in the germline V gene. J was trimmed by 0 bases and V by 5 bases; bases with no gene match: 9.

This clone is a singleton in its sample. CDR3 sequence reads: CAVGAGRMNTEAFF. The CDR3 DNA follows: TGTGCCGTAGGGGCAGGACGGATGAACACTGAAGCTTTCTTT. The genes are TRBV19 and TRBJ1-1; tentative D call: TRBD1 (5 bases). The V gene lost 11 bases and the J gene lost 0 bases, with 16 bases spanning the gap. Germline CDR1 LNHDA, CDR2 SQIVND (reference sequence). The CDR3 loop spans 14 amino acids.

The chain has TRBV5-8 and TRBJ2-1, with D possibly TRBD2 on 5 matching bases. Germline V gene data show CDR1 as SGHTS and CDR2 as YDEGEE. V lost 0 bases and J 0 bases, leaving 13 bases between the germline ends. The CDR3 has 17 residues. The CDR3 coding sequence is TGTGCCAGCAGCTTGGTTGGAGGCTCAAGCTCCTACAATGAGCAGTTCTTC. This codes for CASSLVGGSSSYNEQFF.

This chain uses TRBV19 with TRBJ1-2; 7 nucleotides line up with TRBD1. Germline CDR1 reads LNHDA; CDR2 reads SQIVND (reference sequence). J gave up 1 base and V 3 bases, and 2 bases lay outside the gene matches. The CDR3 length is 14 residues. The CDR3 spells CASSIQGVNYGYTF. The CDR3 nucleotides are TGTGCCAGTAGTATCCAGGGGGTTAACTATGGCTACACCTTC.

The chain is built from TRBV15 and TRBJ1-6; 8 bases fit TRBD1. V shed 4 bases, J shed 7 bases, and the junction held 6 bases outside the gene matches. The CDR3 is 15 amino acids. The germline V gene has CDR1 LNHNV and CDR2 YYDKDF (reference sequence). The CDR3 DNA reads TGTGCCACCAGCATCGACAGGGGTTTGAATTCACCCCTCCACTTT. It is translated as CATSIDRGLNSPLHF. Complete variable domain (other parts from reference TRBV15 and TRBJ1-6): DAMVIQNPRYQVTQFGKPVTLSCSQTLNHNVMYWYQQKSSQAPKLLFHYYDKDFNNEADTPDNFQSRRPNTSFCFLDIRSPGLGDTAMYLCATSIDRGLNSPLHFGNGTRLTVT.

The chain carries TRBV5-4 and TRBJ2-7; 7 nucleotides align to TRBD1. There are 14 residues in the CDR3. The V gene end was trimmed by 2 bases and the J gene end by 0 bases; junction bases not matched to a gene: 2. Looked up from germline, CDR1 is SGHNT and CDR2 is YYREEE (reference sequence). The CDR3 here is CASSLQGTSYEQYV. The CDR3 coding sequence is TGTGCCAGCAGCTTACAGGGGACCTCCTACGAGCAGTACGTC.